This is a list of T cell receptor beta chains from one sample in a study of technical replicates of blood from several donors. Some clones are missing from TCRdb's copy, which holds only in-frame ones; the method was immunoSEQ multiplex PCR. The sample shows 60,000 to 90,000 clones, more than 85% of them seen only once. The specimen sequenced was T cells isolated from PBMCs. These receptors all stem from a human donor in good health. CDR3s include the opening cysteine and the closing phenylalanine or tryptophan. D genes are given only for firm matches. Size is omitted from some rows. Given values are once, few, many or a class for expanded clones.

V,J,D,size,DNA,CDR3
TRBV10-2,TRBJ1-5,NA,NA,TGCGCCAGCAGTCAAGCGAATCAGCCCCAGCATTTT,CASSQANQPQHF
TRBV7-9,TRBJ1-2,NA,NA,TGTGCCAGCAGCTTAGCCGGAGCGAATAACTATGGCTACACCTTC,CASSLAGANNYGYTF
TRBV5-1,TRBJ2-2,NA,NA,TGCGCCAGCAGCTTGCAAGGGGGAGGGCACACCGGGGAGCTGTTTTTT,CASSLQGGGHTGELFF
TRBV5-1,TRBJ1-1,NA,NA,TGCGCCAGCAGCTTGGATGTCAGGGCTTACACTGAAGCTTTCTTT,CASSLDVRAYTEAFF
TRBV9,TRBJ2-7,TRBD1,NA,TGTGCCAGCAGCGGAAGGACAGGCAACGAGCAGTACTTC,CASSGRTGNEQYF
TRBV2,TRBJ2-3,TRBD1,NA,TGTGCCAGCAGAGCAGGGGGCTGGGGGACAGATACGCAGTATTTT,CASRAGGWGTDTQYF
TRBV2,TRBJ2-7,TRBD2,once,TGTGCCAGCAGGGAAAACGGGACTAGCGGGAGGAGGTACGAGCAGTACTTC,CASRENGTSGRRYEQYF
TRBV28,TRBJ2-4,TRBD1,NA,TGTGCCAGCAGTTCACAGGGGGAAGGTAACATTCAGTACTTC,CASSSQGEGNIQYF
TRBV7-2,TRBJ1-2,TRBD1,NA,TGTGCCAGCAGCTGGCCTCCGGGACAGGGGGCCGGCGGCTACACCTTC,CASSWPPGQGAGGYTF
TRBV5-4,TRBJ2-7,NA,NA,TGTGCCAGCAGGACAGAGAGCTCCTACGAGCAGTACTTC,CASRTESSYEQYF
TRBV15,TRBJ2-1,NA,NA,TGTGCCACCAGCAGCGACTACGGGACTCTCCAGTTCTTC,CATSSDYGTLQFF
TRBV6-6,TRBJ1-1,TRBD1,once,TGTGCCAGCAGTATCGGACAGGACGCACGGGGGTTCTTT,CASSIGQDARGFF
TRBV6-6,TRBJ2-7,TRBD2,NA,TGTGCCAGCACGGTAAGCGGGAGGGCCTACGAGCAGTACTTC,CASTVSGRAYEQYF
TRBV5-1,TRBJ2-2,TRBD2,NA,TGCGCCAGCAGCTTGGGCGGTAGCGGGGCGAACACCGGGGAGCTGTTTTTT,CASSLGGSGANTGELFF
TRBV30,TRBJ2-3,TRBD2,NA,TGTGCCTGGACCTGGGCTAGCGGGGGGCCGGGTATAGGAGATACGCAGTATTTT,CAWTWASGGPGIGDTQYF
TRBV5-4,TRBJ1-2,TRBD1,NA,TGTGCCAGCATCGGACAGGGGGAGAATGGCTACACCTTC,CASIGQGENGYTF
TRBV7-9,TRBJ1-1,NA,NA,TGTGCCAGCAGCTTAGTCTCAGGGGAGAACACTGAAGCTTTCTTT,CASSLVSGENTEAFF
TRBV27,TRBJ2-2,TRBD2,NA,TGTGCCAGCAGAGGCGGGGGTGTGGGAGGAACCGGGGAGCTGTTTTTT,CASRGGGVGGTGELFF
TRBV4-1,TRBJ2-2,TRBD2,NA,TGCGCCAGCAGCCAAGATAGTTACCCTGGGCTAGCGGGAGGGCCCGGGGAGCTGTTTTTT,CASSQDSYPGLAGGPGELFF
TRBV2,TRBJ2-7,TRBD1,once,TGTGCCAGCAGGGTGCCCCGGGACAGGGCCTCCTACGAGCAGTACTTC,CASRVPRDRASYEQYF
TRBV27,TRBJ1-5,NA,NA,TGTGCCAGCAGTTTATATAACAGCAGGAAAGAACAGCCCCAGCATTTT,CASSLYNSRKEQPQHF
TRBV29-1,TRBJ1-2,NA,NA,TGCAGCGTTGACAGGGACTATGGCTACACCTTC,CSVDRDYGYTF
TRBV10-3,TRBJ1-5,TRBD1,NA,TGTGCCATCAGTGAGTCGAAGGGGGCGGGGGGTTCCAATCAGCCCCAGCATTTT,CAISESKGAGGSNQPQHF
TRBV15,TRBJ2-1,TRBD1,NA,TGTGCCACCAGCAGAGGACAGGGGGCCTACAATGAGCAGTTCTTC,CATSRGQGAYNEQFF
TRBV10-1,TRBJ1-1,TRBD1,NA,TGCGCCAGCAGTGAGTCCCTTAGGCCGACAGACAGGGGCCGGAACACTGAAGCTTTCTTT,CASSESLRPTDRGRNTEAFF
TRBV25-1,TRBJ2-1,TRBD2,NA,TGTGCCAGCAGTGAGCTAGCGGGGAGGATCAATGAGCAGTTCTTC,CASSELAGRINEQFF
TRBV4-2,TRBJ2-1,TRBD2,NA,TGTGCCAGCAGCCAAGGCAGCGGGAGCAGCTCCTACAATGAGCAGTTCTTC,CASSQGSGSSSYNEQFF
TRBV30,TRBJ2-1,NA,NA,TGTGCCTGGAGTGCCGGACAGTACAATGAGCAGTTCTTC,CAWSAGQYNEQFF
TRBV5-5,TRBJ2-3,TRBD2,NA,TGTGCCAGCAGCCGGGCAAGACTAGCGGACACAGATACGCAGTATTTT,CASSRARLADTDTQYF
TRBV7-9,TRBJ2-3,NA,NA,TGTGCCAGCAGCTTGAACAGGGACCGAGATACGCAGTATTTT,CASSLNRDRDTQYF
TRBV10-2,TRBJ2-7,NA,once,TGCGCCAGCAGTGGGGGCGGTCTGTCCTACGAGCAGTACTTC,CASSGGGLSYEQYF
TRBV6-1,TRBJ1-5,NA,NA,TGTGCCAGCAGTGAAGGTATCGTCAATCAGCCCCAGCATTTT,CASSEGIVNQPQHF
TRBV5-1,TRBJ2-4,TRBD1,NA,TGCGCCAGCAGCTTGGGACAGGGGAGAAACATTCAGTACTTC,CASSLGQGRNIQYF
TRBV7-9,TRBJ2-1,TRBD2,NA,TGTGCCAGCAGCTTTTCACTAGCGGGCATGAATTACAATGAGCAGTTCTTC,CASSFSLAGMNYNEQFF
TRBV5-6,TRBJ1-5,NA,NA,TGTGCCAGCAGCTCAGTACAGGGTATCGATCAGCCCCAGCATTTT,CASSSVQGIDQPQHF
TRBV4-2,TRBJ2-7,NA,NA,TGTGCCAGCAGCCAAACGACAGGATCCTACGAGCAGTACTTC,CASSQTTGSYEQYF
TRBV4-2,TRBJ2-1,TRBD2,NA,TGTGCCAGCAGCCAAGAATATCTAGCGGGAAAGTACAATGAGCAGTTCTTC,CASSQEYLAGKYNEQFF
TRBV27,TRBJ1-4,NA,NA,TGTGCCAGCAGTTTACAGGGGCGAACTAATGAAAAACTGTTTTTT,CASSLQGRTNEKLFF
TRBV4-2,TRBJ2-1,TRBD2,once,TGTGCCAGCAGCCATCGCGAAAGCGGGGGAAACTACAATGAGCAGTTCTTC,CASSHRESGGNYNEQFF
TRBV7-3,TRBJ1-6,NA,NA,TGTGCCAGCAGCTCGAATAACCACAGGGATTCACCCCTCCACTTT,CASSSNNHRDSPLHF
TRBV5-1,TRBJ2-1,TRBD2,NA,TGCGCCAGCAGCTCGACTAGCGGATACAATGAGCAGTTCTTC,CASSSTSGYNEQFF
TRBV2,TRBJ2-2,TRBD2,NA,TGTGCCAGCAGTGGTACTAGCGGGTTAAAGGCCGGGGAGCTGTTTTTT,CASSGTSGLKAGELFF
TRBV6-4,TRBJ2-4,NA,NA,TGTGCCAGCACCCCAGCCCAGCGGGACATTCAGTACTTC,CASTPAQRDIQYF
TRBV5-1,TRBJ1-2,NA,NA,TGCGCCAGCAGGACAGCAAGTTACTATGGCTACACCTTC,CASRTASYYGYTF